This TCR beta chain came from a study of T cell responses to AZD1222 COVID-19 vaccine. Findings and limits, study-wide: Unmutated variant regions reportedly attract nearly half of all spike-specific TCRs. Donor demographics were predominantly white British with a female majority; clonal diversity may be underestimated. Among those given AZD1222, only five to seven were seropositive at baseline.

Repertoires were generated with immunoSEQ multiplex PCR, while TCRdb's copy carries only in-frame clones and drops some. This sample has about 96,000 clones, with 90% found just once. This clone was counted once. Antigen: not known. The germline gives CDR1 KGHSH, CDR2 LQKENI. The CDR3 is 14 residues long. J lost 1 base, V lost 4 bases, and 3 bases had no gene match. The material sequenced was peripheral blood, taken on day 0 of AZD1222 vaccination. This chain links TRBV18 with TRBJ2-5, with 7 nucleotides matching TRBD2. This receptor was identified in an adult in good health. As DNA, the CDR3 is TGTGCCAGCTCACGGAGCGGGGCCCAAGAGACCCAGTACTTC. Translation: CASSRSGAQETQYF. Full variable domain (missing parts from reference TRBV18 and TRBJ2-5): NAGVMQNPRHLVRRRGQEARLRCSPMKGHSHVYWYRQLPEEGLKFMVYLQKENIIDESGMPKERFSAEFPKEGPSILRIQQVVRGDSAAYFCASSRSGAQETQYFGPGTRLLVL.